A selection of T cell receptor beta chains follows, all from one sample in a study of OX40 agonist ivuxolimab in advanced cancers. Some clones are missing from TCRdb's copy, which holds only in-frame ones; the method was immunoSEQ multiplex PCR. This table has about 47,000 clones, 80% to 85% appearing once. The material was CD4+ or CD8+ T cells sorted from blood, obtained in a trial of the OX40 agonist ivuxolimab. These receptors were taken from an adult with an advanced solid tumor such as melanoma, head and neck, liver or kidney cancer. Both conserved end residues are part of each CDR3. The order of the fields is D gene, J gene, V gene, clone size, CDR3 DNA, CDR3 protein. D genes are given only for firm matches. Clone size is not always given. Where it is, it says once, few, many or a class for expanded clones.

d_call: TRBD1
j_call: TRBJ1-1
v_call: TRBV27
clone_size: NA
cdr3_nt: TGTGCCAGCAGTTTATACTTGGGCCAGGGGGCAGATACTGAAGCTTTCTTT
cdr3_aa: CASSLYLGQGADTEAFF

d_call: NA
j_call: TRBJ2-6
v_call: TRBV10-2
clone_size: NA
cdr3_nt: TGCGCCAGCAGAATGGACTTCTACGGTGGGGCTGGGGCCAACGTCCTGACTTTC
cdr3_aa: CASRMDFYGGAGANVLTF

d_call: NA
j_call: TRBJ1-2
v_call: TRBV2
clone_size: NA
cdr3_nt: TGTGCCAGCAGTTACTCTCGAGAGGGGAACTATGGCTACACCTTC
cdr3_aa: CASSYSREGNYGYTF

d_call: NA
j_call: TRBJ2-3
v_call: TRBV28
clone_size: few
cdr3_nt: TGTGCCAGCAGTTTATGGGCACAGGGAGGGACAGATACGCAGTATTTT
cdr3_aa: CASSLWAQGGTDTQYF

d_call: NA
j_call: TRBJ1-1
v_call: TRBV27
clone_size: NA
cdr3_nt: TGTGCCAGCAGTTTAAGGGGGGGGAACACTGAAGCTTTCTTT
cdr3_aa: CASSLRGGNTEAFF

d_call: TRBD2
j_call: TRBJ2-3
v_call: TRBV5-1
clone_size: NA
cdr3_nt: TGCGCCAGCAGCTCTGGACTAGCTGCAGATACGCAGTATTTT
cdr3_aa: CASSSGLAADTQYF

d_call: NA
j_call: TRBJ1-5
v_call: TRBV7-6
clone_size: NA
cdr3_nt: TGTGCCAGCAGCTTAGAGGGGGGAAGCAATCAGCCCCAGCATTTT
cdr3_aa: CASSLEGGSNQPQHF

d_call: NA
j_call: TRBJ1-6
v_call: TRBV9
clone_size: NA
cdr3_nt: TGTGCCAGCAGCTCAGGGTACAATTCACCCCTCCACTTT
cdr3_aa: CASSSGYNSPLHF

d_call: TRBD2
j_call: TRBJ2-1
v_call: TRBV6-6
clone_size: NA
cdr3_nt: TGTGCCAGCAGGTCCGGGACTAGCGGGAGTTATGAGCAGTTCTTC
cdr3_aa: CASRSGTSGSYEQFF

d_call: TRBD1
j_call: TRBJ2-7
v_call: TRBV9
clone_size: NA
cdr3_nt: TGTGCCAGCAGCGTAGGGACAGGGGGCGACTACGAGCAGTACTTC
cdr3_aa: CASSVGTGGDYEQYF

d_call: NA
j_call: TRBJ1-1
v_call: TRBV4-1
clone_size: NA
cdr3_nt: TGCGCCAGCAGCCAAAGCCAATACGGACTGAACACTGAAGCTTTCTTT
cdr3_aa: CASSQSQYGLNTEAFF

d_call: NA
j_call: TRBJ2-2
v_call: TRBV7-9
clone_size: NA
cdr3_nt: TGTGCCAGCAGTCCGAGGGAGAACACCGGGGAGCTGTTTTTT
cdr3_aa: CASSPRENTGELFF

d_call: NA
j_call: TRBJ2-1
v_call: TRBV29-1
clone_size: few
cdr3_nt: TGCAGCGTTGGGGCACAGCTCCGGTTCTTC
cdr3_aa: CSVGAQLRFF

d_call: NA
j_call: TRBJ1-5
v_call: TRBV6-5
clone_size: NA
cdr3_nt: TGTGCCAGCCGATCTGACATTTATCAGCCCCAGCATTTT
cdr3_aa: CASRSDIYQPQHF

d_call: NA
j_call: TRBJ1-1
v_call: TRBV19
clone_size: NA
cdr3_nt: TGTGCCAGTAGTACAGGGACGGGGGACCGGACTGAAGCTTTCTTT
cdr3_aa: CASSTGTGDRTEAFF

d_call: NA
j_call: TRBJ1-1
v_call: TRBV13
clone_size: NA
cdr3_nt: TGTGCCAGCAGCTTAGAGATGGGGTTCACTGAAGCTTTCTTT
cdr3_aa: CASSLEMGFTEAFF

d_call: NA
j_call: TRBJ1-2
v_call: TRBV29-1
clone_size: NA
cdr3_nt: TGCAGCGTCAACCCGCCAGACTCTTATGGCTACACCTTC
cdr3_aa: CSVNPPDSYGYTF

d_call: TRBD1
j_call: TRBJ1-2
v_call: TRBV28
clone_size: NA
cdr3_nt: TGTGCCAGCAGCCCTCCTACAGGGGGCAACTATGGCTACACCTTC
cdr3_aa: CASSPPTGGNYGYTF

d_call: NA
j_call: TRBJ1-4
v_call: TRBV27
clone_size: medium-sized
cdr3_nt: TGTGCCAGCAGTTTAGGAGCAGGGGCGGCTGAAAAACTGTTTTTT
cdr3_aa: CASSLGAGAAEKLFF

d_call: NA
j_call: TRBJ1-1
v_call: TRBV4-1
clone_size: NA
cdr3_nt: TGCGCCAGCAGCCCCCCCCCGGAAGCGAACACTGAAGCTTTCTTT
cdr3_aa: CASSPPPEANTEAFF

d_call: NA
j_call: TRBJ2-1
v_call: TRBV7-9
clone_size: NA
cdr3_nt: TGTGCCAGCAGCTTAGGAGGGGGACCCTACAATGAGCAGTTCTTC
cdr3_aa: CASSLGGGPYNEQFF

d_call: TRBD2
j_call: TRBJ2-5
v_call: TRBV7-9
clone_size: NA
cdr3_nt: TGTGCCAGCAGCTCCCCTAGCGGGGGATTAGGGAGAACCCAGTACTTC
cdr3_aa: CASSSPSGGLGRTQYF

d_call: NA
j_call: TRBJ1-3
v_call: TRBV7-9
clone_size: NA
cdr3_nt: TGTGCCAGCAAGCTAGGCATCTCTGGAAACACCATATATTTT
cdr3_aa: CASKLGISGNTIYF

d_call: TRBD2
j_call: TRBJ2-1
v_call: TRBV5-1
clone_size: NA
cdr3_nt: TGCGCCAGCAGCTTGATTGCGGGGGGGCCAAATGAGCAGTTCTTC
cdr3_aa: CASSLIAGGPNEQFF

d_call: NA
j_call: TRBJ1-2
v_call: TRBV19
clone_size: NA
cdr3_nt: TGTGCCAGTAGTATAGATCCGGAGGGAGTGTACTATGGCTACACCTTC
cdr3_aa: CASSIDPEGVYYGYTF

d_call: NA
j_call: TRBJ1-1
v_call: TRBV30
clone_size: NA
cdr3_nt: TGTGCCCGGTTGACTCTTGAGGGGACTGAAGCTTTCTTT
cdr3_aa: CARLTLEGTEAFF

d_call: NA
j_call: TRBJ1-5
v_call: TRBV28
clone_size: NA
cdr3_nt: TGTGCCAGCAGCCGGGACCCCCAGCATTTT
cdr3_aa: CASSRDPQHF

d_call: NA
j_call: TRBJ1-2
v_call: TRBV2
clone_size: NA
cdr3_nt: TGTGCCAGCGATTCAGGCGTTGGAAGCTATGGCTACACCTTC
cdr3_aa: CASDSGVGSYGYTF

d_call: TRBD1
j_call: TRBJ2-2
v_call: TRBV7-6
clone_size: NA
cdr3_nt: TGTGCCAGCAGCTTCCGACAGGGACACACCGGGGAGCTGTTTTTT
cdr3_aa: CASSFRQGHTGELFF

d_call: TRBD2
j_call: TRBJ2-7
v_call: TRBV5-6
clone_size: NA
cdr3_nt: TGTGCCAGCAGCTTGCCGGGGAGGGACTCCTACGAGCAGTACTTC
cdr3_aa: CASSLPGRDSYEQYF

d_call: NA
j_call: TRBJ1-1
v_call: TRBV5-4
clone_size: NA
cdr3_nt: TGTGCCAGCAGCTTGGGGCAGGGTGCTTTCTTT
cdr3_aa: CASSLGQGAFF

d_call: TRBD1
j_call: TRBJ1-1
v_call: TRBV15
clone_size: once
cdr3_nt: TGTGCCACCAGCAGGACAGGGGTGAACACTGAAGCTTTCTTT
cdr3_aa: CATSRTGVNTEAFF

d_call: TRBD1
j_call: TRBJ2-1
v_call: TRBV9
clone_size: NA
cdr3_nt: TGTGCCAGCAGCGTAGAGACAGGGGCTGGAAATGAGCAGTTCTTC
cdr3_aa: CASSVETGAGNEQFF

d_call: NA
j_call: TRBJ1-2
v_call: TRBV10-2
clone_size: NA
cdr3_nt: TGCGCCAGCAGTGTGGGCGAAGGGGGCTACACCTTC
cdr3_aa: CASSVGEGGYTF

d_call: NA
j_call: TRBJ2-2
v_call: TRBV12-5
clone_size: NA
cdr3_nt: TGTGCTAGTGGTTTGGGGGGAACAGGCTCCGCCGGGGAGCTGTTTTTT
cdr3_aa: CASGLGGTGSAGELFF

d_call: NA
j_call: TRBJ1-1
v_call: TRBV28
clone_size: NA
cdr3_nt: TGTGCCAGCAGTTTGGGCCAGGGCACTGAAGCTTTCTTT
cdr3_aa: CASSLGQGTEAFF

d_call: TRBD1
j_call: TRBJ2-2
v_call: TRBV5-5
clone_size: NA
cdr3_nt: TGTGCCAGCACACCAGGGGGAGTCGTGAACACCGGGGAGCTGTTTTTT
cdr3_aa: CASTPGGVVNTGELFF

d_call: NA
j_call: TRBJ2-7
v_call: TRBV4-3
clone_size: NA
cdr3_nt: TGCGCCAGCAGCCAAGACAGCACCTCTACGAGTAGGCAGTACTTC
cdr3_aa: CASSQDSTSTSRQYF

d_call: TRBD1
j_call: TRBJ2-7
v_call: TRBV19
clone_size: NA
cdr3_nt: TGTGCCAGTAGGTCCGGGACAGACTCCTACGAGCAGTACTTC
cdr3_aa: CASRSGTDSYEQYF

d_call: TRBD2
j_call: TRBJ2-3
v_call: TRBV28
clone_size: NA
cdr3_nt: TGTGCCAGCAGTTTAAGGCTAGCGGGAGTGTTTACGCAGTATTTT
cdr3_aa: CASSLRLAGVFTQYF

d_call: NA
j_call: TRBJ2-2
v_call: TRBV28
clone_size: few
cdr3_nt: TGTGCCAGCACCCCGGGACTCTCTTACACCGGGGAGCTGTTTTTT
cdr3_aa: CASTPGLSYTGELFF

d_call: NA
j_call: TRBJ1-2
v_call: TRBV5-6
clone_size: NA
cdr3_nt: TGTGCCAGCAGCTTGACGTCCATGGATGGCTACACCTTC
cdr3_aa: CASSLTSMDGYTF

d_call: NA
j_call: TRBJ1-5
v_call: TRBV6-5
clone_size: NA
cdr3_nt: TGTGCCAGCAGTCCCCCCCCAGGGTACAATCAGCCCCAGCATTTT
cdr3_aa: CASSPPPGYNQPQHF

d_call: NA
j_call: TRBJ2-2
v_call: TRBV25-1
clone_size: NA
cdr3_nt: TGTGCCAGCAGTGATGGCGGGGAGCTGTTTTTT
cdr3_aa: CASSDGGELFF

d_call: TRBD2
j_call: TRBJ2-1
v_call: TRBV19
clone_size: NA
cdr3_nt: TGTGCCAGTAGCGGACTAGCGGGGGTCTACAATGAGCAGTTCTTC
cdr3_aa: CASSGLAGVYNEQFF

d_call: NA
j_call: TRBJ2-3
v_call: TRBV29-1
clone_size: NA
cdr3_nt: TGCAGCGTTGAATTGCGGACAAGCACAGATACGCAGTATTTT
cdr3_aa: CSVELRTSTDTQYF

d_call: NA
j_call: TRBJ1-1
v_call: TRBV29-1
clone_size: few
cdr3_nt: TGCAGCGTTGATACACAGGGTGAAGCTTTCTTT
cdr3_aa: CSVDTQGEAFF

d_call: NA
j_call: TRBJ2-1
v_call: TRBV2
clone_size: NA
cdr3_nt: TGTGCCAGCAGGTCCTGGGGGAATGAGCAGTTCTTC
cdr3_aa: CASRSWGNEQFF

d_call: TRBD1
j_call: TRBJ1-5
v_call: TRBV4-3
clone_size: few
cdr3_nt: TGCGCCAGCAGCCAAGGGACAGGCCGTGCGCCCCAGCATTTT
cdr3_aa: CASSQGTGRAPQHF

d_call: TRBD2
j_call: TRBJ2-7
v_call: TRBV27
clone_size: NA
cdr3_nt: TGTGCCAGCAGTACCGGGACTAGCGGTTCTCGTGAGCAGTACTTC
cdr3_aa: CASSTGTSGSREQYF

d_call: TRBD2
j_call: TRBJ2-1
v_call: TRBV7-9
clone_size: NA
cdr3_nt: TGTGCCAGCAGCTACGGGACTAGTGGAAGCAATGAGCAGTTCTTC
cdr3_aa: CASSYGTSGSNEQFF

d_call: NA
j_call: TRBJ2-1
v_call: TRBV6-5
clone_size: NA
cdr3_nt: TGTGCCAGCAGTTACGGGGAGATAGGGTACAATGAGCAGTTCTTC
cdr3_aa: CASSYGEIGYNEQFF

d_call: NA
j_call: TRBJ2-5
v_call: TRBV2
clone_size: NA
cdr3_nt: TGTGCCAGCAGTGAGACTGCTCCGCCGTACGGGACCCAGTACTTC
cdr3_aa: CASSETAPPYGTQYF

d_call: TRBD2
j_call: TRBJ2-3
v_call: TRBV19
clone_size: NA
cdr3_nt: TGTGCCAGTAGTATACCGCGGGAGGGCACAGATACGCAGTATTTT
cdr3_aa: CASSIPREGTDTQYF